The 28 T cell receptor beta chains below all came from one sample that was sequenced in a study of post-analysis software for immune sequencing data. Points from the study as a whole: TRBV5-6, TRBV5-1 and TRBV20-1 belonged to a set of roughly 5 TRBV segments that were more frequent in patients than controls.

Their antigens are not known. Prepared TCR beta cDNA libraries contained unique molecular identifiers. TCRdb itself ran the PCR reads through MiXCR, one entry per CDR3 protein. The sample gives under 200,000 distinct CDR3 sequences, 29% of which show up once; 3% to 3.5% is in the top ten. Sample: blood. The receptors here all came from a girl aged 2-17 years with multiple sclerosis.

A few counts support this clonotype. The V call is TRBV12-3 or TRBV12-4, the J call TRBJ2-2, with 8 bases aligning to TRBD1. This CDR3 contains 14 residues. The ends lost 5 bases at V and 6 bases at J; junction bases unmatched: 5. In DNA, the CDR3 is TGTGCCAGCAGTGTCGGACAGGGCTCCGGGGAGCTGTTTTTT. Encoded protein: CASSVGQGSGELFF.

Regarding this clonotype: This may be a read error, as it is one base from a much larger clone. The V gene is TRBV7-6, the J gene TRBJ2-1, with 8 bases aligning to TRBD1. V lost 3 bases and J lost 10; bases outside the gene matches: 11. This CDR3 comprises 15 residues. Germline V gene data show CDR1 as SGHVS and CDR2 as FNYEAQ. The CDR3 coding sequence is TGTGCCAGCAGCTTGGGACAGGACCCTTCCTACGAGCAGTTCTTC. It translates to CASSLGQDPSYEQFF.

This clonotype has a handful of counts. The chain links TRBV12-3 or TRBV12-4 to TRBJ1-5; TRBD1 matches at 7 bases. CDR3 length equals 17 residues. After removal of 5 bases from V and 3 bases from J, the junction contained 13 bases not matched to a gene. The DNA of the CDR3 is TGTGCCAGCAGTGTGACAGGGTCAGGGGTATTCAATCAGCCCCAGCATTTT. Protein product: CASSVTGSGVFNQPQHF.

This clonotype was detected many times. The V and J genes are TRBV20-1 and TRBJ1-2; D might be TRBD1 (5 bases). This CDR3 spans 15 amino acids. Per germline, CDR1 DFQATT and CDR2 SNEGSKA (reference sequence). V lost 0 bases, J lost 8 bases, and 19 bases lay in between. The CDR3 DNA is TGCAGTGCTAGAGAAACAGGCCAAATGGGCAAGGGCTACACCTTC. Protein sequence: CSARETGQMGKGYTF.

Regarding this clonotype: A clone one base away is much larger, so this may be a read error. The chain links TRBV13 to TRBJ2-7; D call uncertain. This CDR3 spans 12 amino acids. Germline CDR1 reads PRHDT; CDR2 reads FYEKMQ (reference sequence). The CDR3, as DNA: TGTGCCGGCAGCCTTAAAAAGGGCGAGCAGTACTTC. Translation gives CAGSLKKGEQYF.

This clonotype was seen a handful of times. The rearrangement links TRBV7-9 to TRBJ1-2, with D unclear. Germline V gene sequence: CDR1 SEHNR, CDR2 FQNEAQ (reference sequence). CDR3 length equals 15 residues. With 3 bases removed from V and 0 bases from J, the gap between germline ends came to 11 bases. The CDR3 DNA follows: TGTGCCAGCAGCTTTTTTCAGATTTCTAACTATGGCTACACCTTC. It specifies CASSFFQISNYGYTF.

This clonotype is a singleton in its sample. The CDR3 loop reads CASSLVTSGNSYEQYF. In DNA form, the CDR3 reads TGTGCCAGCAGCTTAGTGACTAGCGGGAACTCCTACGAGCAGTACTTC. This sequence joins TRBV7-9 and TRBJ2-7; 11 bases fit TRBD2. Germline CDR1 is SEHNR and CDR2 is FQNEAQ (reference sequence). CDR3 length: 16 amino acids. V trimming: 1 base; J trimming: 0 bases; junction bases outside the gene matches: 2.

J is TRBJ1-1 and V is TRBV13; D gene uncertain. The CDR3 spans 14 residues. Between the trimmed V and J ends, which lost 1 base and 5 bases, there was a span of 11 bases. Germline assignment: CDR1 PRHDT and CDR2 FYEKMQ (reference sequence). The CDR3 DNA reads as TGTGCCAGCAGCTTAGTGAGTGATCTTACTGAAGCTTTCTTT. This translates into CASSLVSDLTEAFF.

Concerning this clonotype itself: Being one base from a much bigger clone, this may be a read error. V and J are TRBV7-8 and TRBJ2-7, with a weak D call TRBD1 (5 bases). Germline V gene lookup returns CDR1 SGHVS and CDR2 FQNEAQ. This CDR3 region has 12 residues. The CDR3 protein is CAGSSDTYEQYF. In DNA, the CDR3 is TGTGCCGGCAGCTCGGACACCTACGAGCAGTACTTC. Filled out from reference TRBV7-8 and TRBJ2-7, the complete variable domain reads GAGVSQSPRYKVAKRGQDVALRCDPISGHVSLFWYQQALGQGPEFLTYFQNEAQLDKSGLPSDRFFAERPEGSVSTLKIQRTQQEDSAVYLCAGSSDTYEQYFGPGTRLTVT.

As to this clonotype: A much larger clone is a single base away; this may be a read error. V and J are TRBV20-1 and TRBJ2-5; D gene ambiguous. This CDR3 is 13 amino acids long. Germline assignment: CDR1 DFQATT and CDR2 SNEGSKA (reference sequence). Trimming took off 0 bases at V and 11 bases at J, with 16 bases between the two ends. The DNA for the CDR3 is TGCAGTGCTAGAGAACCTCCCTCTTTCAGGCAGTACTTC. This codes for CSAREPPSFRQYF.

This clonotype has at least ten counts. The CDR3 spells CSALPREEAFF. DNA of the CDR3: TGCAGTGCTCTACCCCGAGAGGAAGCTTTCTTT. The gene calls are TRBV20-1 and TRBJ1-1; D remains unclear. The CDR3 totals 11 residues. Looked up from germline, CDR1 is DFQATT and CDR2 is SNEGSKA (reference sequence). V was shortened by 5 bases and J by 8 bases, with 12 bases between the two germline ends.

This clonotype has only a few counts. The V and J genes are TRBV20-1 and TRBJ2-7; D tentatively reads TRBD1 or TRBD2 (7 bases each). With 2 bases removed from V and 7 bases from J, the gap between germline ends came to 18 bases. This CDR3 region has 14 residues. CDR1 and CDR2 from the germline V gene are DFQATT and SNEGSKA (reference sequence). The DNA of the CDR3 is TGCAGTGCTAGACGGCCCGGGCAGGGGGGGGAGCAGTACTTC. Translation gives CSARRPGQGGEQYF.

On this clonotype: A much larger clonotype is one base distant, so this may be a read error. The chain carries TRBV27 and TRBJ2-7; no reliable D call. The J call may be wrong; the DNA end is better matched by TRBJ2-5. CDR1 and CDR2 from the germline V gene are MNHEY and SMNVEV (reference sequence). This CDR3 spans 11 amino acids. CDR3 sequence: CAGSPPPTQYF. In DNA form, the CDR3 reads TGTGCCGGCAGTCCACCCCCGACCCAGTACTTC.

This clonotype was seen repeatedly, ten times or more. The V call is TRBV12-3 or TRBV12-4, the J call TRBJ2-1; 10 bases line up with TRBD1. The CDR3 runs to 15 residues. Unmatched junction bases numbered 7, after V lost 7 bases and J lost 4 bases. CDR3 nucleotides: TGTGCCAGCACCTCCGGGACAGGGGATTACAATGAGCAGTTCTTC. Protein product: CASTSGTGDYNEQFF.

In nucleotides, the CDR3 is TGTGCCAGCTCCCCGGAGGGAGACTCCTACAATGAGCAGTTCTTC. Translated: CASSPEGDSYNEQFF. The chain combines TRBV18 with TRBJ2-1; possible D gene TRBD2, 6 bases. The CDR3 covers 15 residues. In germline, CDR1 is KGHSH, CDR2 LQKENI. V was shortened by 6 bases and J by 0 bases, with 12 bases between the two germline ends.

The chain joins TRBV6-2 or TRBV6-3 to TRBJ1-2; 9 positions agree with TRBD1. The CDR3 spans 13 residues. Trimming cost V 6 bases and J 4 bases; bases outside gene matches: 3. Per germline, CDR1 MNHEY and CDR2 SVGEGT. CDR3 sequence: CASSHRGRYGYTF. DNA for the CDR3: TGTGCCAGCAGCCACAGGGGGCGCTATGGCTACACCTTC.

This clonotype showed up just a few times. Since a much larger clone is just one base distant, this may be a read error. The chain joins TRBV24-1 to TRBJ2-1; 9 positions agree with TRBD1. The J segment lost 13 bases and the V segment lost 3 bases, leaving 12 bases of the junction unmatched. The CDR3 is made up of 15 amino acids. Looked up from germline, CDR1 is KGHDR and CDR2 is SFDVKD. CDR3 amino acids: CATSDPTGGRETQFF. The CDR3 DNA reads as TGTGCCACCAGTGATCCGACAGGGGGACGGGAGACCCAGTTCTTC.

Note on this clonotype: One end of the junction does not line up with germline, which may come from a read error. The chain links TRBV28 to TRBJ2-3, with 7 bases identical to TRBD2. CDR1 is MDHEN, CDR2 SYDVKM, per germline. The CDR3 runs 15 residues. CDR3 nucleotides: TGTGCCGGCAGTCCGGCGGGAGTCCTCACAGATACGCAGTATTTT. Its translation: CAGSPAGVLTDTQYF.

The chain carries TRBV4-3 and TRBJ2-5; D possibly matches TRBD1 or TRBD2 (5 bases each). The DNA end is a closer match to TRBJ2-7, so the J assignment may be wrong. The CDR3 spans 14 residues. CDR1 is LGHNA and CDR2 is YSLEER in the germline V gene. The CDR3 here is CASSQANGAYEQYF. In nucleotides, the CDR3 is TGCGCCAGCAGCCAAGCCAACGGGGCTTACGAGCAGTACTTC.

This chain connects TRBV6-1 to TRBJ1-2, with 10 positions matching TRBD1. CDR3 length equals 16 residues. Germline loops: CDR1 MNHNS, CDR2 SASEGT. J gave up 0 bases and V 6 bases, and 7 bases lay outside the gene matches. CDR3 in amino acids: CASSSPGTGANYGYTF. The CDR3 coding sequence is TGTGCCAGCAGCAGCCCCGGGACAGGGGCTAACTATGGCTACACCTTC.

The chain couples TRBV5-5 to TRBJ2-2; 7 bases are shared with TRBD2. Trimming removed 5 bases from V and 4 bases from J; junction bases left unmatched: 8. This CDR3 is built from 15 residues. Looked up from germline, CDR1 is SGHKS and CDR2 is YYEKEE (reference sequence). The DNA of the CDR3 is TGTGCCAGCAGGTTAAGCGGGGCGAGCACCGGGGAGCTGTTTTTT. Translation gives CASRLSGASTGELFF. The full variable domain, in which reference TRBV5-5 and TRBJ2-2 provide the parts outside the CDR3, is DAGVTQSPTHLIKTRGQQVTLRCSPISGHKSVSWYQQVLGQGPQFIFQYYEKEERGRGNFPDRFSARQFPNYSSELNVNALLLGDSALYLCASRLSGASTGELFFGEGSRLTVL.

The J gene is TRBJ1-5, the V gene TRBV2; 12 bases fit TRBD1. J gave up 6 bases and V 6 bases, and 9 bases lay outside the gene matches. This CDR3 has 16 residues. Germline CDR1 reads SNHLY; CDR2 reads FYNNEI. CDR3 in amino acids: CASRGDRGLGIQPQHF. In nucleotides, the CDR3 is TGTGCCAGCAGGGGGGACAGGGGGCTCGGAATTCAGCCCCAGCATTTT.

V gene TRBV5-6 combines with J gene TRBJ2-7; D is ambiguous. The CDR3 is made up of 14 amino acids. The germline gives CDR1 SGHDT, CDR2 YYEEEE. Trimming shortened V by 3 bases and J by 4 bases, and 14 bases separated the two germline ends. The CDR3 DNA is TGTGCCAGCAGCTGTCAGATGGAATTTTACGAGCAGTACTTC. This encodes CASSCQMEFYEQYF.

There are a few counts of this clonotype. This chain connects TRBV12-3 or TRBV12-4 to TRBJ1-5; D perhaps matches TRBD1 (6 bases). CDR3 length: 16 residues. Trimming took 6 bases from V and 1 from J, leaving 16 bases between them. The CDR3 sequence is CASSYPGGISNQPQHF. The DNA for the CDR3 is TGTGCCAGCAGCTACCCGGGGGGCATAAGCAATCAGCCCCAGCATTTT.

This clonotype was recorded many times. The chain has TRBV6-5 and TRBJ2-7; a weak D match, TRBD1 (5 bases). Germline V gene sequence: CDR1 MNHEY, CDR2 SVGAGI. The ends were cut back, 8 bases at V and 1 base at J, with 12 bases in the middle. The CDR3 has 13 amino acids. The CDR3 DNA follows: TGTGCCAGCGGACCGACAGCTTCCTACGAGCAGTACTTC. This translates into CASGPTASYEQYF.

Comment on this clonotype: A much larger clonotype is one base distant, so this may be a read error. The J gene is TRBJ2-3, the V gene TRBV7-9; D gene unclear. The V and J ends lost 4 bases and 4 bases respectively, with 3 bases between them. CDR1 is SEHNR and CDR2 is FQNEAQ in the germline V gene (reference sequence). This CDR3 spans 11 amino acids. CDR3 nucleotide sequence: TGTGCCAGCAGCTCCCCAGATACGCAGTATTTT. Protein: CASSSPDTQYF.

This clonotype was counted only a few times. The chain links TRBV11-2 to TRBJ2-1, with 14 bases matching TRBD2. Germline V lookup: CDR1 SGHAT, CDR2 FQNNGV. Losses at the gene ends were 1 base for V and 3 bases for J; bases not matched to a gene: 5. This CDR3 region has 18 residues. CDR3 DNA sequence: TGTGCCAGCAGCTTAGCCGGGACTAGCGGGAGATACTACAATGAGCAGTTCTTC. Translation gives CASSLAGTSGRYYNEQFF.

A remark on this clonotype: A read error may be the cause here, since a much bigger clone is one base away. V usage is TRBV6-1 and J usage is TRBJ1-1, with a tentative D call TRBD1 (5 bases). The V gene's germline CDR1 is MNHNS and CDR2 SASEGT. The CDR3 has 13 amino acids. The CDR3 DNA reads as TGTGCCAGCAGCTCTGAGGGGAACGCTGAAGCTTTCTTT. Translating gives CASSSEGNAEAFF.